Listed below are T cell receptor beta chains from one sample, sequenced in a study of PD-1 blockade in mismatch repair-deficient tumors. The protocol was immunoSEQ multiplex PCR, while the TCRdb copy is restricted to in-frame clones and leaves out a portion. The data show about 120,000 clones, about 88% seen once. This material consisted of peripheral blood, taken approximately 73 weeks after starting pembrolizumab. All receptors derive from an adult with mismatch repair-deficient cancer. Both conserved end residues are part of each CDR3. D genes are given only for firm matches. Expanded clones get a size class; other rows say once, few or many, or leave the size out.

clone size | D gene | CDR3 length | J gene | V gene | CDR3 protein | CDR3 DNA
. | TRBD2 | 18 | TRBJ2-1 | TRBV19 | CASSLRGSGRIFYNEQFF | TGTGCCAGTAGCCTTAGGGGTAGCGGGAGGATTTTCTACAATGAGCAGTTCTTC
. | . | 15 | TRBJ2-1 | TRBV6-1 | CASSERGEPYNEQFF | TGTGCCAGCAGTGAAAGAGGGGAACCCTACAATGAGCAGTTCTTC
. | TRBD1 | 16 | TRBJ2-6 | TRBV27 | CASSFQGAAGANVLTF | TGTGCCAGCAGTTTCCAGGGGGCAGCCGGGGCCAACGTCCTGACTTTC
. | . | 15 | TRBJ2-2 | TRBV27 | CASSWLGEVTGELFF | TGTGCCAGCAGTTGGCTAGGGGAAGTTACCGGGGAGCTGTTTTTT
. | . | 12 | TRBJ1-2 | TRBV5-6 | CASSPGGYGYTF | TGTGCCAGCAGCCCGGGGGGATATGGCTACACCTTC
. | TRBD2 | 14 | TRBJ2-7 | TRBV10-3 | CAIRTGLAGDEQYF | TGTGCCATCAGGACGGGACTAGCGGGAGACGAGCAGTACTTC
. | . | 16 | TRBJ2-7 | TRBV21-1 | CASSKVDGRGSYEQYF | TGTGCCAGCAGCAAAGTCGACGGGAGGGGATCCTACGAGCAGTACTTC
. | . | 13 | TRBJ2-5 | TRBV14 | CASSQDRGETQYF | TGTGCCAGCAGCCAAGATAGGGGAGAGACCCAGTACTTC
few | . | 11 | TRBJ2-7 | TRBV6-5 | CASQGPYEQYF | TGTGCCAGCCAGGGGCCCTACGAGCAGTACTTC
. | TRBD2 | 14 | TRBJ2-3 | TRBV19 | CASSIGGESDTQYF | TGTGCCAGTAGTATTGGGGGGGAATCGGATACGCAGTATTTT
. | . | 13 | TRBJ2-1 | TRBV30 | CAWSVLGGSEQFF | TGTGCCTGGAGTGTACTAGGGGGATCTGAGCAGTTCTTC
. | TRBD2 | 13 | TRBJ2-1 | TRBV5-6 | CASSLIREGEQFF | TGTGCCAGCAGCTTGATTCGGGAGGGAGAGCAGTTCTTC
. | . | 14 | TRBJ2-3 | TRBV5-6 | CASSLLGSTDTQYF | TGTGCCAGCAGCTTATTGGGGAGCACAGATACGCAGTATTTT
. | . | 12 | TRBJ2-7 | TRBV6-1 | CASSFRTYEQYF | TGTGCCAGCAGTTTTAGGACCTACGAGCAGTACTTC
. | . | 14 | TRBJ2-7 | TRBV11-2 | CASSSLGGSYEQYF | TGTGCCAGCAGCTCCCTGGGGGGATCCTACGAGCAGTACTTC
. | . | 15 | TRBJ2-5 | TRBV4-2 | CASSYRTDPQETQYF | TGTGCCAGCAGCTACAGGACCGATCCCCAAGAGACCCAGTACTTC
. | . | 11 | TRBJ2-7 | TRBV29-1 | CSVESGAKQYF | TGCAGCGTTGAATCAGGGGCGAAGCAGTACTTC
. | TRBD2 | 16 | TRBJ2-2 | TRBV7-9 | CASSRGGGSNTGELFF | TGTGCCAGCAGCCGGGGGGGCGGATCGAACACCGGGGAGCTGTTTTTT
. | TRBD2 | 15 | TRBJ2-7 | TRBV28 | CASSFGLAGGYEQYF | TGTGCCAGCAGTTTTGGACTAGCGGGAGGCTACGAGCAGTACTTC
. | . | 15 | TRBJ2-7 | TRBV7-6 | CASSLANSAQYEQYF | TGTGCCAGCAGCTTAGCGAACTCAGCGCAGTACGAGCAGTACTTC
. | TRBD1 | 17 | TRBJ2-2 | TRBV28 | CASSFGAQGTGTGELFF | TGTGCCAGCAGTTTCGGTGCACAGGGGACAGGCACCGGGGAGCTGTTTTTT
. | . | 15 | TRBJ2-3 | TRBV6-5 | CASSYSGALADTQYF | TGTGCCAGCAGTTACTCGGGCGCTCTAGCAGATACGCAGTATTTT
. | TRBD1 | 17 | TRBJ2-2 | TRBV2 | CASSDYVDRGLTGELFF | TGTGCCAGCAGTGATTATGTGGACAGGGGGCTGACCGGGGAGCTGTTTTTT
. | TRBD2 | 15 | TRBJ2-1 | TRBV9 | CASSVSSGSSNEQFF | TGTGCCAGCAGCGTATCTAGCGGTTCCTCCAATGAGCAGTTCTTC
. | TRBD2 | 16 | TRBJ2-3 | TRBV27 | CASNPQLAGGRDTQYF | TGTGCCAGCAACCCTCAACTAGCGGGAGGTCGGGATACGCAGTATTTT
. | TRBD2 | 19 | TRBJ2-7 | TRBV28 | CASSTPTGTSGSSPYEQYF | TGTGCCAGCAGTACCCCGACCGGGACTAGCGGGAGCTCCCCCTACGAGCAGTACTTC
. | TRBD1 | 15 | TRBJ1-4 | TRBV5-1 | CASSLEPGTDKKLFF | TGCGCCAGCAGCTTGGAACCCGGGACAGACAAAAAACTGTTTTTT
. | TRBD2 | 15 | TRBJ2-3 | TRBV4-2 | CASSQASGRVDTQYF | TGTGCCAGCAGCCAGGCTAGCGGGAGAGTAGATACGCAGTATTTT
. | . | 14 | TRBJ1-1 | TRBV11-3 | CASSLVGGSTEAFF | TGTGCCAGCAGCTTAGTCGGGGGGAGCACTGAAGCTTTCTTT
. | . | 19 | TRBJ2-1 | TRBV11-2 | CASSLAGGPSELTYNEQFF | TGTGCCAGCAGCTTAGCGGGTGGCCCTAGCGAATTAACCTACAATGAGCAGTTCTTC
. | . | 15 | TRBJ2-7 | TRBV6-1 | CASSAGRQATYEQYF | TGTGCCAGCAGCGCTGGGCGGCAGGCCACCTACGAGCAGTACTTC
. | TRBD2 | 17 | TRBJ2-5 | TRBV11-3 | CASSLDWTSGDQETQYF | TGTGCCAGCAGCTTAGATTGGACTAGCGGAGACCAAGAGACCCAGTACTTC
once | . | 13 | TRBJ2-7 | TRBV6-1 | CASSPLGLREQYF | TGTGCCAGCAGTCCCCTGGGACTGAGGGAGCAGTACTTC
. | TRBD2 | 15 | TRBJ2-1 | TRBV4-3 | CASSPSAGGSNEQFF | TGCGCCAGCAGCCCTTCAGCGGGAGGGAGCAATGAGCAGTTCTTC
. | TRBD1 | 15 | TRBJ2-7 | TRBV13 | CASSSRDRASYEQYF | TGTGCCAGCAGCTCCCGGGACAGGGCCTCCTACGAGCAGTACTTC
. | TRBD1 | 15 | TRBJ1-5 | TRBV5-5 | CASSTGQGSNQPQHF | TGTGCCAGCAGCACAGGACAGGGTAGCAATCAGCCCCAGCATTTT
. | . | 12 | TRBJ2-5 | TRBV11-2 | CASSLVPETQYF | TGTGCCAGCAGCTTAGTGCCAGAGACCCAGTACTTC
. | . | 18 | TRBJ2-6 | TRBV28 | CASSFGRTSNSGANVLTF | TGTGCCAGCAGTTTCGGCCGCACATCTAACTCTGGGGCCAACGTCCTGACTTTC
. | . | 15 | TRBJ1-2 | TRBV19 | CASSIEGRGNYGYTF | TGTGCCAGTAGTATAGAAGGCAGGGGAAACTATGGCTACACCTTC
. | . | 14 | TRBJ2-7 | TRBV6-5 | CASSPGAGSYEQYF | TGTGCCAGCAGTCCCGGGGCGGGATCCTACGAGCAGTACTTC
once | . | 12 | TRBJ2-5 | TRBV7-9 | CASSLEEETQYF | TGTGCCAGCAGCTTGGAGGAGGAGACCCAGTACTTC
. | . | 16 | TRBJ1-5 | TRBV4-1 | CASSQEAGRGYQPQHF | TGCGCCAGCAGCCAAGAAGCTGGCAGGGGCTATCAGCCCCAGCATTTT
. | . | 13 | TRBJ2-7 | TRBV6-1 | CASSHRAPHEQYF | TGTGCCAGCAGTCACAGGGCCCCCCACGAGCAGTACTTC
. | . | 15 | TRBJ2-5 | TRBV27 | CASSAFPLAKETQYF | TGTGCCAGCAGTGCCTTCCCTCTAGCGAAAGAGACCCAGTACTTC
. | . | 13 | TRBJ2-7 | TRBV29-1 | CSVSTGRGYEQYF | TGCAGCGTTAGTACAGGAAGGGGATACGAGCAGTACTTC
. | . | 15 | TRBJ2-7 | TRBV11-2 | CASSLGGSQAYEQYF | TGTGCCAGCAGCTTAGGGGGGTCCCAGGCCTACGAGCAGTACTTC
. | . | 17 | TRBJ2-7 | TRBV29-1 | CSGHTRGRLAASYEQYF | TGCAGCGGCCATACCCGGGGCCGTCTAGCTGCCAGCTACGAGCAGTACTTC